This TCR beta chain was retrieved from a study of shared clonotypes between healthy human individuals. Study-level background: Per donor, CD8 memory used one plate, CD8 naive used two, CD4 memory used three and CD4 naive used three. Whole-study findings and limits: Clonotype sharing among donors was thought likely to change with sequencing depth. All-four-donor shared clonotypes had higher generation probabilities than non-shared clonotypes did. Approximately 4.9% of naive CD4 clonotypes were shared across four donors.

In the naive CD8 group, cells lacked CD45RO and were positively selected for CCR7, so terminally differentiated effector memory CD45RA+ cells were left out. This clone was observed a single time. Antigen: not known. The protocol was immunoSEQ multiplex PCR, while the TCRdb copy is restricted to in-frame clones and leaves out a portion. The sample shows around 2.1 million clones, roughly 91% of them seen only once. CDR1 is LNHDA and CDR2 is SQIVND in the germline V gene (reference sequence). The CDR3 loop spans 16 amino acids. V lost 11 bases and J lost 1; bases outside the gene matches: 16. V usage is TRBV19 and J usage is TRBJ1-2, with 7 bases matching TRBD1. This receptor was taken from a man aged 18-30 years in good health. Some clones in this sample may be carry-over from other donors' samples. Input material: naive CD8+ T cells from PBMCs. The CDR3 nucleotides are TGTGCCTCCCGACACAGGGGATCGGAGGGTAACTATGGCTACACCTTC. This codes for CASRHRGSEGNYGYTF.